These T cell receptor beta chains were read from a single sample in a study of cytomegalovirus exposure and HLA in healthy donors. Clones were read by immunoSEQ multiplex PCR, and TCRdb kept only the in-frame ones, dropping some. The sample yields under 200,000 clones, roughly 65% seen once. The sequenced material came from PBMCs. The receptors stem from a woman between 18 and 29 years old in good health and CMV-seropositive. The CDR3 runs from the conserved cysteine through the conserved F or W. Each record gives: J gene, V gene, CDR3 protein.

TRBJ2-1 TRBV5-4 CASDQGLAGANEQFF
. TRBV27 CASSLWAGRAQNDEQYF
TRBJ1-1 TRBV6-6 CASSRGQMNTEAFF
TRBJ2-3 TRBV7-3 CASSLGGLRTDTQYF
TRBJ1-1 TRBV5-1 CASSFTAHGNTEAFF
TRBJ2-7 TRBV27 CASSIQTSGSVEQYF
TRBJ2-6 TRBV7-2 CASSLGAASGANVLTF
TRBJ1-6 TRBV15 CATSRPGDRVAGSPLHF
TRBJ2-7 TRBV6-1 CASSEAGTRYEQYF
TRBJ1-1 TRBV11-2 CASSFSRQLGTEAFF
TRBJ2-7 TRBV7-8 CASRHDRVATTYEQYF
TRBJ1-2 TRBV4-2 CASSQPSPGGRGDYGYTF
TRBJ2-1 TRBV7-8 CASRGTGQSLNEQFF
TRBJ1-2 TRBV29-1 CSVEDQPQASRNYGYTF
TRBJ1-4 TRBV5-6 CASSLRAGNEKLFF
TRBJ2-1 TRBV18 CASSPRRGYNEQFF